Each of the 19 T cell receptor beta chains below was sequenced from the same sample in a study of blood T cell repertoires in COVID-19. Sequencing was performed with immunoSEQ multiplex PCR; in TCRdb, only in-frame clones are kept and a portion is missing. The profile covers a few hundred thousand clones, with around 87% appearing a single time and 0.9% to 1.2% taken by the ten largest. Sequencing input: PBMCs or T cells enriched from blood (not recorded which). These receptors originate from a man aged 30 to 45 who had recovered from COVID-19.

CDR3 bases: TGCGCCAGCAGTGAGAGGACAGCCTACGAGCAGTACTTC. It is translated as CASSERTAYEQYF. The chain has TRBV10-1 and TRBJ2-7; D is possibly TRBD1 (6 bases). V gave up 2 bases and J gave up 2 bases, with 7 bases separating them. The CDR3 is 13 residues long. Germline V gene data show CDR1 as WNHNN and CDR2 as SYGVQD (reference sequence).

This clone was counted a few times. The rearrangement uses TRBV4-1 and TRBJ1-3; no clear D. Germline V gene data show CDR1 as MGHRA and CDR2 as YSYEKL. Between the trimmed V and J ends, which lost 1 base and 3 bases, there was a span of 13 bases. The CDR3 spans 16 residues. The CDR3 DNA is TGCGCCAGCAGCCAAGTTTTGGGCCAGCTTGGAAACACCATATATTTT. Protein sequence: CASSQVLGQLGNTIYF.

The rearrangement uses TRBV6-1 and TRBJ2-5; D may be TRBD1 (6 bases). V was trimmed by 0 bases and J by 1 base, leaving 6 bases between them. The CDR3 is 14 amino acids. In germline, CDR1 is MNHNS, CDR2 SASEGT. The CDR3 DNA is TGTGCCAGCAGTGAAGCGGGGGCCCAAGAGACCCAGTACTTC. It specifies CASSEAGAQETQYF.

The chain couples TRBV30 to TRBJ1-2; D is perhaps TRBD1 (6 bases). The CDR3 spans 13 residues. CDR1 and CDR2 (germline): GTSNPN, SVGIG (reference sequence). Trimming cost V 6 bases and J 1 base, with 12 bases left between them. CDR3 bases: TGTGCCTGCCCCCCGGACAGTAACTATGGCTACACCTTC. Residues: CACPPDSNYGYTF.

This chain joins TRBV23-1 and TRBJ2-1, with 10 bases fitting TRBD2. TRBV23-1 is designated an ORF whose function remains uncertain. CDR3 length: 17 amino acids. The trim removed 0 bases at V and 7 bases at J, leaving 9 bases unmatched. CDR3 in amino acids: CASSQSRGTSDLNEQFF. The CDR3 bases are TGCGCCAGCAGTCAATCGAGAGGGACTAGCGATTTGAATGAGCAGTTCTTC.

This chain joins TRBV27 and TRBJ1-1, with a weak D call TRBD1 (5 bases). V gave up 0 bases and J gave up 12 bases, with 17 bases separating them. Germline CDR1 and CDR2: MNHEY and SMNVEV (reference sequence). The CDR3 extends over 14 amino acids. The CDR3 loop reads CASSLSLPQGSTFF. The CDR3 DNA is TGTGCCAGCAGTTTATCACTTCCCCAGGGCTCGACTTTCTTT.

This chain links TRBV5-5 with TRBJ1-1; D is ambiguous. CDR1 is SGHKS, CDR2 YYEKEE, per germline (reference sequence). V lost 2 bases, J lost 2 bases, and 10 bases lay in between. The CDR3 totals 14 residues. CDR3 protein: CASSFQEINTEAFF. For the CDR3, the DNA is TGTGCCAGCAGCTTTCAGGAAATTAACACTGAAGCTTTCTTT.

J is TRBJ1-2 and V is TRBV6-5, with D possibly TRBD1 on 5 matching bases. V was shortened by 2 bases and J by 6 bases, with 10 bases between the two germline ends. CDR3 length: 13 amino acids. The germline V gene encodes CDR1 MNHEY and CDR2 SVGAGI. This chain's CDR3 is CASSYRQGDGYTF. Here the CDR3 DNA reads TGTGCCAGCAGTTACCGACAAGGGGATGGCTACACCTTC.

V is TRBV11-2 and J is TRBJ2-6; 7 nucleotides agree with TRBD1. The trim removed 4 bases at V and 0 bases at J, leaving 3 bases unmatched. CDR1 SGHAT and CDR2 FQNNGV come from the germline V gene. There are 16 residues in the CDR3. The CDR3 sequence is CASSSGGSSGANVLTF. Written as DNA, the CDR3 is TGTGCCAGCAGCTCAGGGGGAAGCTCTGGGGCCAACGTCCTGACTTTC.

The V and J genes are TRBV6-5 and TRBJ2-7, with TRBD1 identical over 7 bases. With 7 bases clipped from V and 6 bases from J, the junction kept 6 bases outside the gene matches. CDR1 MNHEY and CDR2 SVGAGI come from the germline V gene. The CDR3 covers 12 residues. The DNA of the CDR3 is TGTGCCAGCATGGACAGGTTGAGCGAGCAGTACTTC. Translation: CASMDRLSEQYF.

This clone was counted a single time. V and J are TRBV5-6 and TRBJ1-1; weak D call: TRBD1 (5 bases). Germline CDR1 reads SGHDT; CDR2 reads YYEEEE. The CDR3 runs 14 residues. The V end was cut by 1 base, the J end by 5 bases, with 12 bases between. The CDR3 sequence is CASSLNGARTEAFF. The CDR3 bases are TGTGCCAGCAGCTTGAATGGGGCCAGGACTGAAGCTTTCTTT.

This clone was found a few times. The chain couples TRBV28 to TRBJ1-2; possible D gene TRBD1, 6 bases. The CDR3 length is 12 residues. CDR1 and CDR2 (germline): MDHEN, SYDVKM. V dropped 7 bases and J dropped 7 bases, with 13 bases sitting between them. This chain's CDR3 is CASTGQLLGYTF. CDR3 coding DNA: TGTGCCAGCACCGGACAGTTACTTGGCTACACCTTC.

The J gene is TRBJ2-3, the V gene TRBV11-2; perhaps TRBD1 as D (6 bases). CDR3 size: 16 residues. V was clipped by 3 bases and J by 0 bases, with 13 bases between them. The germline V gene has CDR1 SGHAT and CDR2 FQNNGV. CDR3 sequence (DNA): TGTGCCAGCAGCTTCAGGGGTGTTTTAAGCACAGATACGCAGTATTTT. Translating it yields CASSFRGVLSTDTQYF.

This sequence joins TRBV3-1 (or the pseudogene TRBV3-2) and TRBJ2-1; D may be TRBD1 (5 bases). This CDR3 contains 15 residues. Between the trimmed V and J ends, which lost 0 bases and 2 bases, there was a span of 8 bases. From germline, CDR1 is LGHDT and CDR2 YNNKEL (reference sequence). CDR3: CASSQDLGPYNEQFF. The CDR3 bases are TGTGCCAGCAGCCAAGACTTGGGGCCCTACAATGAGCAGTTCTTC.

The table lists this clone with a count of one. The J gene is TRBJ1-1, the V gene TRBV28, with 7 bases identical to TRBD1. The germline CDR1 and CDR2 sequences are MDHEN and SYDVKM. The CDR3 contains 14 residues. V gave up 1 base and J gave up 4 bases; unmatched junction bases: 3. The CDR3 region is CASSLSRGLTEAFF. CDR3 bases: TGTGCCAGCAGTTTATCTAGGGGGCTCACTGAAGCTTTCTTT.

This chain links TRBV28 with TRBJ1-2, with D possibly matching TRBD1 (6 bases). Germline-derived CDR1 and CDR2 are MDHEN and SYDVKM. The CDR3 length is 11 residues. The CDR3 bases are TGTGCTACCACAGGGAACTATGGCTACACCTTC. This codes for CATTGNYGYTF.

The J gene is TRBJ2-7, the V gene TRBV19; weak D call: TRBD1 (5 bases). With 3 bases removed from V and 2 bases from J, the gap between germline ends came to 11 bases. The germline gives CDR1 LNHDA, CDR2 SQIVND (reference sequence). CDR3 size: 14 residues. CDR3 sequence (DNA): TGTGCCAGTAGTATTTCGACAGAGCCCTACGAGCAGTACTTC. Translated: CASSISTEPYEQYF.

The chain uses TRBV9 and TRBJ1-2; 7 nucleotides align to TRBD1. Per the germline V gene, CDR1 is SGDLS and CDR2 is YYNGEE. The CDR3 has 14 residues. J lost 5 bases, V lost 0 bases, and 4 bases had no gene match. CDR3: CASSVAWGQYGYTF. For the CDR3, the DNA is TGTGCCAGCAGCGTAGCTTGGGGACAGTATGGCTACACCTTC.

The V and J genes are TRBV6-5 and TRBJ2-2; 11 bases line up with TRBD2. Germline trimming cut 2 bases from V and 5 bases from J; bases unmatched to any gene: 4. CDR1 MNHEY and CDR2 SVGAGI come from the germline V gene. The CDR3 is made up of 16 amino acids. In DNA form, the CDR3 reads TGTGCCAGCAGTTACGTGCGACTAGCGGGAACCGGGGAGCTGTTTTTT. Translated: CASSYVRLAGTGELFF.